These T cell receptor beta chains were read from a single sample in a study of blood T cell repertoires in COVID-19. This table comes from immunoSEQ multiplex PCR, and its TCRdb copy is limited to in-frame clones, with some not included. The repertoire consists of 110,000 to 150,000 clones, with approximately 73% occurring once and the leading ten covering about 4%. Sequenced: peripheral blood. The receptors were gathered from a man aged 55-75 years with acute or convalescent COVID-19. The CDR3 runs from the conserved cysteine through the conserved F or W. A D gene is named only where the DNA matches it firmly. Expanded clones are given a class, and other clones once, few, many or no size at all.

cdr3_length j_call v_call d_call clone_size cdr3_nt cdr3_aa
15 TRBJ2-7 TRBV29-1 NA NA TGCAGCGTTGACGCCTTGACCGGGTTGAGGTACGAGCAGTACTTC CSVDALTGLRYEQYF
14 TRBJ2-1 TRBV2 TRBD2 NA TGTGCCAGCAGTGCGTCGGGAGGGTACAATGAGCAGTTCTTC CASSASGGYNEQFF
15 TRBJ2-3 TRBV6-5 NA NA TGTGCCAGCAGTTACGGGGGCGGCAGGACGGATACGCAGTATTTT CASSYGGGRTDTQYF
16 TRBJ2-3 TRBV6-1 TRBD2 NA TGTGCCAGCAGTGTTAGCGGGAGGGCCAGGGAAGATACGCAGTATTTT CASSVSGRAREDTQYF
12 TRBJ1-1 TRBV6-5 NA NA TGTGCCAGCTTGAGGGTTGACACTGAAGCTTTCTTT CASLRVDTEAFF
13 TRBJ2-7 TRBV11-2 NA NA TGTGCCAGCAGCCCCCGACTAGATGGCGAGCAGTACTTC CASSPRLDGEQYF
15 TRBJ2-1 TRBV19 NA many TGTGCCAGTAGGAATCTAGCGCATTCCTACAATGAGCAGTTCTTC CASRNLAHSYNEQFF
17 TRBJ1-3 TRBV19 TRBD1 NA TGTGCCAGTAGTTCCCTACAGGGGGCAGGAGCTGGAAACACCATATATTTT CASSSLQGAGAGNTIYF
18 TRBJ2-2 TRBV5-8 TRBD2 NA TGTGCCAGCAGCATCTACAGGGGACTAGCGTTGAACACCGGGGAGCTGTTTTTT CASSIYRGLALNTGELFF
15 TRBJ2-3 TRBV5-1 TRBD2 NA TGCGCCAGCAGCACTAGCGGGAGCCCGCCAGATACGCAGTATTTT CASSTSGSPPDTQYF
15 TRBJ2-2 TRBV7-8 NA NA TGTGCCAGCAGCCCCATTTTCCGAGGCCCCGGGGAGCTGTTTTTT CASSPIFRGPGELFF
19 TRBJ2-2 TRBV10-3 TRBD2 NA TGTGCCATCAGTGAGTCGAGAGGCAGGACTAGCGTGAACACCGGGGAGCTGTTTTTT CAISESRGRTSVNTGELFF
16 TRBJ1-2 TRBV28 TRBD1 NA TGTGCCAGCAGCGGCCAAGACAGGGGGCTTTCCTATGGCTACACCTTC CASSGQDRGLSYGYTF
16 TRBJ2-1 TRBV5-1 TRBD1 once TGCGCCAGCAGCTTAAAACAGGGGGATCACCCCAATGAGCAGTTCTTC CASSLKQGDHPNEQFF
14 TRBJ2-7 TRBV10-1 TRBD1 NA TGCGCCAGCAGTGGGACAGGGCGCTCCTACGAGCAGTACTTC CASSGTGRSYEQYF
13 TRBJ2-2 TRBV5-1 TRBD1 NA TGCGCCAGCAGCCCGAGGGGGCCCGGGGAGCTGTTTTTT CASSPRGPGELFF
15 TRBJ1-1 TRBV6-2/TRBV6-3 NA many TGTGCCAGCAGTTACTCGTTAGAGGTGAACACTGAAGCTTTCTTT CASSYSLEVNTEAFF
15 TRBJ2-1 TRBV4-2 TRBD2 NA TGTGCCAGCAGCCAAGAACTAGCGGGAGAGTATGAGCAGTTCTTC CASSQELAGEYEQFF
14 TRBJ2-7 TRBV6-5 NA many TGTGCCAGCAGTTACCAAACGGGACTCTACGAGCAGTACTTC CASSYQTGLYEQYF
12 TRBJ2-7 TRBV9 TRBD1 NA TGTGCCAGCAGTACAGGGGTTGGGGAGCAGTACTTC CASSTGVGEQYF
14 TRBJ2-7 TRBV18 NA NA TGTGCCAGCTCACCAAGCTACTCAACCAACGAGCAGTACTTC CASSPSYSTNEQYF
14 TRBJ2-7 TRBV7-8 TRBD1 NA TGTGCCAGCAGCTTAGGGGGGACAGACTACGAGCAGTACTTC CASSLGGTDYEQYF